This T cell receptor (beta chain) was sequenced for a study of T cell changes during pregnancy in multiple sclerosis. Data came from immunoSEQ multiplex PCR; TCRdb stores just in-frame clones and leaves some out. The repertoire holds tens of thousands of clones, around 93% seen once, with under 2% in the top ten. Trimming left V 1 base short and J 0 bases short, with 15 bases between. This CDR3 has 17 residues. The material was peripheral blood, obtained after pregnancy. The receptor was isolated from a female donor with multiple sclerosis, enrolled in a pregnancy study. V and J are TRBV23-1 and TRBJ1-1, with D possibly matching TRBD1 (5 bases). TRBV23-1 is an ORF; its function is uncertain. The CDR3 here is CASSQCRLGPLNTEAFF. CDR3 bases: TGCGCCAGCAGTCAATGCAGGCTGGGGCCCCTGAACACTGAAGCTTTCTTT.